A selection of T cell receptor beta chains follows, all from one sample in a study of TIL therapy for anti-PD-1-resistant metastatic lung cancer. TCRdb's table, derived via immunoSEQ multiplex PCR, lists solely in-frame clones and lacks some. The top ten hold just under 3% of the sample, which has 50,000 to 65,000 clones, around four fifths seen once. Sequencing used blood, obtained at baseline. These receptors all stem from a person aged 25-85 years with non-small cell lung cancer. CDR3s include the opening cysteine and the closing phenylalanine or tryptophan. A D gene is named only where the DNA matches it firmly. Only part of the rows carry a size: once, few, many, or a class if the clone is expanded.

. . TRBV6-6 CASSRGEIANEQFF
. . TRBV28 CASTYPGGWNSPLHF
. . TRBV28 CASSFPRDLGNEQFF
TRBD2 . TRBV9 CASSDGTSGYNEQFF
. . TRBV6-6 CASSPPGTKNIQYF
TRBD2 once TRBV11-3 CASSLGGGGPSTDTQYF
TRBD1 . TRBV2 CASTGQGVSYNEQFF
TRBD1 . TRBV12-3/TRBV12-4 CASSSGGNQPQHF
. . TRBV19 CASSMRYQETQYF
TRBD1 . TRBV5-1 CASSTRGPGANVLTF
TRBD2 . TRBV7-9 CASNGGDYEQYF
. few TRBV6-5 CASSTLGQKLFF
. . TRBV19 CASRQGQKQETQYF
. . TRBV7-8 CASRFKETQYF
. . TRBV5-6 CASSVQGPPTQYF
. . TRBV28 CASIGGGYGYTF
. few TRBV6-6 CASSYLEQGPYGYTF
TRBD1 few TRBV5-5 CASSPRSGQSTDTQYF
. . TRBV3-1/TRBV3-2 CASSFYNEQFF
TRBD2 . TRBV5-4 CASSLGGSATDTQYF
TRBD1 few TRBV18 CASSPLGQRNQPQHF
. . TRBV25-1 CASSDTAAPLEKLFF
. few TRBV10-1 CASSGQMNTEAFF
. . TRBV2 CASTIRMSGELFF
. . TRBV28 CASSHQSGGPSYEQYF
. . TRBV7-9 CASSLEGGGSTDF
. . TRBV19 CASSIDKQGFYEQYF
. once TRBV7-9 CASSPGYEQYF
. . TRBV10-2 CASWARSDGELFF
. . TRBV27 CASSQSRGTNEKLFF
TRBD1 . TRBV6-5 CASKAGGRYTEAFF
. . TRBV7-3 CASSLTPGASSEAFF
. . TRBV24-1 CATSDRGLSSTTDTQYF
TRBD1 . TRBV28 CASRITPGQGIYEQYF
. . TRBV11-2 CASSLGPTGLMYNEQFF
. . TRBV10-3 CAISETRDGNYGYTF
. . TRBV5-1 CASSVSGHRNEKLFF
. . TRBV7-9 CASSQRTPEVVIDGYTF
. . TRBV7-2 CASSLNREQYF
. . TRBV30 CAWSSLVSSYNSPLHF
. . TRBV4-3 CASSQGSFQVETQYF
TRBD2 . TRBV3-1/TRBV3-2 CASSQDAGTRVNEQFF
. . TRBV7-9 CASSFGSGNTIYF
TRBD2 . TRBV4-3 CASSQGTSGREDNEQFF
. . TRBV11-2 CASSLDLSDISYEQYF
TRBD2 . TRBV24-1 CATSDPGLASTGELFF
. . TRBV6-5 CASSWLGEQYF
. . TRBV6-5 CASSYGGSSDTQYF
TRBD2 . TRBV11-2 CASTLGTSGPYNEQFF
TRBD1 . TRBV10-2 CASTDRGRGGYGYTF
TRBD1 once TRBV7-8 CASSLGQGNEQFF
. . TRBV6-6 CASSYWRGTGELFF